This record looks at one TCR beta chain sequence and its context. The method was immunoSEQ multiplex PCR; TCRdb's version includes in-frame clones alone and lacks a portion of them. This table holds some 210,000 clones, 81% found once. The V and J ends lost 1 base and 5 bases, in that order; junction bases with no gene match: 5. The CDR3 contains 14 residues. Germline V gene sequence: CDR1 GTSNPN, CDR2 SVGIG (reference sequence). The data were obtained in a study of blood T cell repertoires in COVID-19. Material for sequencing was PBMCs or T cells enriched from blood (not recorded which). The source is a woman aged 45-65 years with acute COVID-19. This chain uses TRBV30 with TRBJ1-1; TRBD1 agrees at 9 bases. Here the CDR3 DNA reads TGTGCCTGGAGTGACAGGGGGCGAGGTACTGAAGCTTTCTTT. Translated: CAWSDRGRGTEAFF.